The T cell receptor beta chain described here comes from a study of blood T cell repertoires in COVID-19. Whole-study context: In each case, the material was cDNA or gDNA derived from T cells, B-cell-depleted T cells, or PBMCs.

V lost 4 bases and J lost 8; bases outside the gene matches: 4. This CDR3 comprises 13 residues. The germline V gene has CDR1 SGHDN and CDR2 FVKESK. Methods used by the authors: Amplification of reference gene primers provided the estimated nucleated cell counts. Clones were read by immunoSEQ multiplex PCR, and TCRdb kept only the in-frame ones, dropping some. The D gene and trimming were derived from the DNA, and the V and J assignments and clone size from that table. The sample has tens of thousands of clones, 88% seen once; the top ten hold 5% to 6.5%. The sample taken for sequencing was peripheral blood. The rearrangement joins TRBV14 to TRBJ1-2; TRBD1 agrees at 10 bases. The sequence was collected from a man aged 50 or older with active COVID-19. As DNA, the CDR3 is TGTGCCAGCAGCCTTGGGACAGGGGACGGCTACACCTTC. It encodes CASSLGTGDGYTF. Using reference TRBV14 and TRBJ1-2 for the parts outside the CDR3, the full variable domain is EAGVTQFPSHSVIEKGQTVTLRCDPISGHDNLYWYRRVMGKEIKFLLHFVKESKQDESGMPNNRFLAERTGGTYSTLKVQPAELEDSGVYFCASSLGTGDGYTFGSGTRLTVV.